This T cell receptor beta chain was profiled in a study of blood T cell repertoires in COVID-19. Study summary: Donors in the United States, Italy and Spain gave samples during acute or convalescent COVID-19. From T cells, B-cell-depleted T cells, or PBMCs came the material, which was cDNA or gDNA.

The CDR3 is made up of 16 amino acids. V trimming: 3 bases; J trimming: 3 bases; junction bases outside the gene matches: 13. The germline V gene encodes CDR1 DFQATT and CDR2 SNEGSKA (reference sequence). This clone was seen just once. Original analysis: Counts of nucleated cells, estimated from reference gene primer amplification, were obtained. TCRdb's table, derived via immunoSEQ multiplex PCR, lists solely in-frame clones and lacks some. The V and J calls and clone size come from that table; D and trimming were worked out from the DNA. Of over 120,000 clones listed, roughly 79% were seen once; the top ten hold approximately 8%.

The chain recombines TRBV20-1 with TRBJ2-7, with 8 nucleotides matching TRBD1. The sample comprised peripheral blood. This receptor was taken from a human donor in a cohort sampled during active COVID-19. In DNA, the CDR3 is TGCAGTGCTAGTTTCCAGGGGGCGCATAAAAGCTACGAGCAGTACTTC. This codes for CSASFQGAHKSYEQYF.